This T cell receptor beta chain was profiled in a study of T-cell memory formation after mild COVID-19. At the level of the study: TCR clusters largely stayed donor specific.

In germline, CDR1 is KGHDR, CDR2 SFDVKD. The CDR3 runs 15 residues. V was trimmed by 4 bases and J by 3 bases, leaving 14 bases between them. This clonotype appeared a few times. What it binds is unknown. cDNA libraries for TCR alpha and TCR beta, carrying sample barcodes and UMIs, came from 5'RACE with constant-segment primers. TCRdb analysed the 5' RACE reads with MiXCR anew, one entry per CDR3 protein. The sample has about 390,000 distinct CDR3 sequences, around 20% seen once. General study points: Mainly CM and EM harbored the contracting CD4+ clones; mainly EMRA harbored the CD8+ ones. Prior to infection, memory already included some responding clones, suggesting cross-reactive memory joined.

This sequence originates from an adult woman who had mild COVID-19 (a few samples of this study predate the infection). Cell type and time point are not known. Material for sequencing was PBMCs or a T cell subset sorted from them (not recorded which). This rearrangement joins TRBV24-1 to TRBJ2-5; D might be TRBD1 (6 bases). CDR3 sequence reads: CATSDPGAREETQYF. The DNA of the CDR3 is TGTGCCACCAGTGACCCAGGGGCAAGGGAAGAGACCCAGTACTTC.